The T cell receptor (beta chain) under discussion was sequenced for a study of blood T cells in healthy people across ages. This clonotype has a handful of counts. A second PCR of 7 to 11 cycles used a sample-barcoded 5' primer and a J-beta primer mix. TCRdb analysed the 5' RACE reads with MiXCR anew, one entry per CDR3 protein. Counted here are roughly 500,000 distinct CDR3 sequences, nearly 25% occurring once; the ten biggest clones make up around 10%. Looked up from germline, CDR1 is SQVTM and CDR2 is ANQGSEA. Trimming cost V 5 bases and J 2 bases; bases outside gene matches: 3. CDR3 length: 13 residues. The same sample was also studied in work on T cells of mothers and their children. That source reports: The study found thymic selection shapes TCR recombination output similarly in related and unrelated pairs. Researchers report slightly higher, though non-significant, overlap in related mother-child pairs than in unrelated pairs. Nobody spotted any persistent microchimeric T cell clones.

The V call is TRBV29-1, the J call TRBJ1-5, with 7 bases lining up with TRBD1. The receptor was derived from a boy between 5 and 17 years old in good health. Sequenced sample: blood. CDR3 protein: CSVRQGRNQPQHF. As DNA, the CDR3 is TGCAGCGTTCGACAGGGACGCAATCAGCCCCAGCATTTT.